This T cell receptor (beta chain) was found in a study of Ad26.COV2.S vaccination and SARS-CoV-2 variants. This clone showed up just a few times. Measured with immunoSEQ multiplex PCR; TCRdb has only the in-frame clones, and not every one. Of roughly 500,000 clones listed, 87% are singletons. Treatment given: roughly 18 received Ad26.COV2.S at low or high dose, single or two shots; 5 received placebo; per-sample allocation not given. The study sampled participants on day 63 after the first vaccine or placebo injection. V shed 3 bases and J 4 bases; nucleotides not matched to a gene: 4. This CDR3 region has 13 residues. CDR1 and CDR2 from the germline V gene are GTSNPN and SVGIG (reference sequence).

The chain uses TRBV30 and TRBJ1-2, with 8 bases lining up with TRBD1. This receptor was identified in a person between 18 and 60 years old who received the Ad26.COV2.S COVID-19 vaccine or a placebo. Sequenced here: peripheral blood, sampled in a trial of Ad26.COV2.S vaccine versus placebo. CDR3 amino acids: CAWSTGQGYGYTF. Here the CDR3 DNA reads TGTGCCTGGAGCACCGGACAGGGCTATGGCTACACCTTC.